Listed below are T cell receptor beta chains from one sample, sequenced in a study of T cells expressing NK-cell markers. TCRdb reanalyzed the 5' RACE reads, giving one entry per CDR3 protein sequence and no DNA. This sample carries hundreds of thousands of distinct CDR3 sequences, with about 4% going to the ten biggest clones. The sample consisted of blood T cells: a sorted CD56 or NKG2C T cell subset, CD4+ or CD8+ T cells, or bulk PBMC T cells (not recorded which). All receptors derive from a woman aged 18 to 75 in good health. CDR3s include the opening cysteine and the closing phenylalanine or tryptophan.

>TRBV29-1|TRBJ2-6
CSVRTVHVSGANVLTF
>TRBV20-1|TRBJ1-1
CSADRVNTEAFF
>TRBV6-1|TRBJ1-4
CASKRQGSTNEKLFF
>TRBV19|TRBJ2-7
CASTSRGAAGTSPYEQYF
>TRBV6-1|TRBJ2-7
CASSPQGQAYEQYF
>TRBV7-2|TRBJ2-5
CASSGASSQYF
>TRBV5-6|TRBJ1-5
CASSLDRDGKNQPQHF
>TRBV4-2|TRBJ1-4
CASSQDQGGDEKLFF
>TRBV12-3/TRBV12-4|TRBJ1-5
CASSPRDRSYQPQHF
>TRBV19|TRBJ1-4
CATTRTEGDEKLFF
>TRBV18|TRBJ1-1
CASSPRQGRLYTEAFF
>TRBV7-2|TRBJ1-1
CASSLHARNTEAFF
>TRBV11-1|TRBJ2-7
CASATSGKPYEQYF
>TRBV14|TRBJ1-4
CASSRRDRATNEKLFF
>TRBV11-2|TRBJ2-6
CASSSYRDTGDGGANVLTF
>TRBV20-1|TRBJ2-3
CSAQLAGLTDTQYF
>TRBV20-1|TRBJ1-1
CSAPELPGVGNTEAFF
>TRBV6-5|TRBJ2-7
CASSWGQGPIYEQYF
>TRBV28|TRBJ2-7
CASSLLSSEQYF
>TRBV20-1|TRBJ1-4
CSARIQGPTTNEKLFF
>TRBV5-1|TRBJ2-1
CASNPSGGNYNEQFF
>TRBV12-3/TRBV12-4|TRBJ2-3
CASSLRRGYTDTQYF
>TRBV7-2|TRBJ1-4
CASSPEMALRWVEKLFF
>TRBV29-1|TRBJ1-1
CSVEGQMNTEAFF
>TRBV12-3/TRBV12-4|TRBJ1-5
CASTKRRGGNQPQHF
>TRBV29-1|TRBJ2-1
CSVTPRTGSYNEQFF
>TRBV12-3/TRBV12-4|TRBJ2-3
CASTRQGIVTDTQYF
>TRBV3-1|TRBJ2-5
CASSQVTGGLNHQVGETQYF
>TRBV4-3|TRBJ2-7
CASSQDLASGSYEQYF
>TRBV27|TRBJ2-7
CASSLTGALAYEQYF
>TRBV20-1|TRBJ2-3
CSARSLWGQGTDTQYF
>TRBV6-2/TRBV6-3|TRBJ2-2
CASSSRDRGTVDTGELFF
>TRBV19|TRBJ2-1
CASTRFRQSNEQFF
>TRBV5-1|TRBJ1-3
CASSLIGGYSGNTIYF
>TRBV4-3|TRBJ2-2
CASSQDIYGGTGELFF
>TRBV7-2|TRBJ2-5
CASSLRVLETQYF
>TRBV24-1|TRBJ1-1
CATSAPRPGRNTEAFF
>TRBV7-9|TRBJ1-5
CASSLEDRDGNQPQHF
>TRBV7-9|TRBJ2-2
CAASVGKQNTGELFF
>TRBV7-8|TRBJ1-1
CASSLALPLEAFF
>TRBV18|TRBJ2-7
CASSPDGSYEQYF
>TRBV3-1|TRBJ1-1
CASSQSGQGRTEAFF